This entry lists 16 T cell receptor beta chains sequenced from one sample in a study of early T cells in non-severe SARS-CoV-2 infection. Each CDR3 protein is one row after TCRdb ran MiXCR on the 5' RACE reads. The sample yields under 85,000 distinct CDR3 sequences, 12% seen once. Sample: whole blood. The receptors were sampled from an adult who was a healthcare worker with PCR-confirmed SARS-CoV-2 infection or an uninfected control (not recorded which).

This clonotype was observed many times. The V and J genes are TRBV2 and TRBJ2-1; 10 bases fit TRBD2. The CDR3 sequence is 16 residues long. Germline lookup yields CDR1 SNHLY and CDR2 FYNNEI. V lost 9 bases and J lost 8; bases outside the gene matches: 16. The DNA of the CDR3 is TGTGCCAGATCCCTGCCTGCAGCGGGAGGGATCTATGAGCAGTTCTTC. Residues: CARSLPAAGGIYEQFF.

The V gene is TRBV10-1, the J gene TRBJ2-3, with D unclear. The CDR3 is made up of 14 amino acids. The ends were cut back, 0 bases at V and 3 bases at J, with 7 bases in the middle. Germline V gives CDR1 WNHNN, CDR2 SYGVQD (reference sequence). CDR3 sequence reads: CASSESGRTDTQYF. The CDR3, as DNA: TGCGCCAGCAGTGAGTCGGGTAGAACAGATACGCAGTATTTT.

This clonotype was seen a handful of times. The chain employs TRBV5-1 and TRBJ2-7; unclear D gene. Trimming cost V 4 bases and J 0 bases, with 5 bases left between them. CDR1 and CDR2 from the germline V gene are SGHRS and YFSETQ. CDR3 length equals 12 residues. This CDR3 is CASSDISYEQYF. The CDR3 DNA sequence: TGCGCCAGCAGCGACATCTCCTACGAGCAGTACTTC.

This clonotype has a count of ten or more. The V gene is TRBV6-2 or TRBV6-3, the J gene TRBJ1-1; 10 bases line up with TRBD1. The CDR3 is 15 amino acids. Germline V gene sequence: CDR1 MNHEY, CDR2 SVGEGT. V gave up 8 bases and J gave up 2 bases; unmatched junction bases: 8. This chain's CDR3 is CASAQTGGPNTEAFF. For the CDR3, the DNA is TGTGCCAGCGCCCAGACAGGGGGCCCCAACACTGAAGCTTTCTTT.

By proportion, this clonotype is medium-sized. The chain uses TRBV18 and TRBJ2-2; unclear D gene. With 2 bases removed from V and 4 bases from J, the gap between germline ends came to 11 bases. This CDR3 has 15 residues. The germline V gene has CDR1 KGHSH and CDR2 LQKENI. The DNA for the CDR3 is TGTGCCAGCTCACCAGTCCACCTCGGCACCGGGGAGCTGTTTTTT. This translates into CASSPVHLGTGELFF.

This clonotype has a count of ten or more. V gene TRBV6-6 combines with J gene TRBJ1-2; D remains ambiguous. V was pared by 0 bases and J by 2 bases, with 7 bases between. Germline CDR1 MNHNY, CDR2 SVGAGI (reference sequence). The CDR3 sequence is 14 residues long. In DNA form, the CDR3 reads TGTGCCAGCAGTTACTCCCCAGAGAACTATGGCTACACCTTC. It specifies CASSYSPENYGYTF.

This clonotype has at least ten counts. V is TRBV13 and J is TRBJ2-1; tentatively, D is TRBD2 (6 bases). Trimming pared 5 bases from V and 7 bases from J, leaving 18 bases between. This CDR3 spans 15 amino acids. Per germline, CDR1 PRHDT and CDR2 FYEKMQ (reference sequence). Written as DNA, the CDR3 is TGTGCCAGCAGCATCGGCCGGGGGTCCTCTAATGAGCAGTTCTTC. It translates to CASSIGRGSSNEQFF.

The table lists this clonotype with a few counts. The chain has TRBV2 and TRBJ1-5; 8 bases are shared with TRBD1. The junction had 5 bases not matched to a gene; V was cut back by 6 bases and J by 7 bases. This CDR3 has 13 residues. Germline CDR1 and CDR2: SNHLY and FYNNEI. The CDR3 reads CASRGTGGQPQHF. CDR3 DNA: TGTGCCAGCAGGGGGACAGGCGGGCAGCCCCAGCATTTT. The whole variable domain, filled in from reference TRBV2 and TRBJ1-5, reads EPEVTQTPSHQVTQMGQEVILRCVPISNHLYFYWYRQILGQKVEFLVSFYNNEISEKSEIFDDQFSVERPDGSNFTLKIRSTKLEDSAMYFCASRGTGGQPQHFGDGTRLSIL.

This clonotype was seen many times. This sequence joins TRBV27 and TRBJ1-4; 7 bases match TRBD1. CDR1 is MNHEY and CDR2 is SMNVEV in the germline V gene (reference sequence). The CDR3 is 15 residues long. After removal of 5 bases from V and 3 bases from J, the junction contained 6 bases not matched to a gene. The CDR3 spells CASSTRDSPNEKLFF. As DNA, the CDR3 is TGTGCCAGCAGTACCCGGGACAGCCCTAATGAAAAACTGTTTTTT.

This chain joins TRBV6-5 and TRBJ2-3, with TRBD2 matching over 10 bases. The V and J ends lost 7 bases and 5 bases, in that order; junction bases with no gene match: 3. The CDR3 length is 13 residues. Germline CDR1 reads MNHEY; CDR2 reads SVGAGI. This chain's CDR3 is CASNLAGEDTQYF. For the CDR3, the DNA is TGTGCCAGCAACCTAGCGGGAGAAGATACGCAGTATTTT.

This clonotype has just a few counts. The chain joins TRBV10-3 to TRBJ2-1, with TRBD1 matching over 10 bases. This CDR3 comprises 15 residues. Looked up from germline, CDR1 is ENHRY and CDR2 is SYGVKD. After removal of 4 bases from V and 0 bases from J, the junction contained 0 bases not matched to a gene. Here the CDR3 DNA reads TGTGCCATCAGTGGGACAGGGGGCTCCTACAATGAGCAGTTCTTC. This sequence encodes CAISGTGGSYNEQFF.

This clonotype was detected only a few times. V is TRBV6-4 and J is TRBJ1-1, with D maybe TRBD1 (5 bases). CDR1 and CDR2 (germline): MRHNA, SNTAGT. V lost 5 bases and J 4 bases, leaving 14 bases between the germline ends. The CDR3 spans 14 residues. CDR3: CASSSVAGTTEAFF. For the CDR3, the DNA is TGTGCCAGCAGTAGTGTGGCAGGGACCACTGAAGCTTTCTTT.

This sequence joins TRBV20-1 and TRBJ2-7, with D possibly called TRBD1 or TRBD2 (5 bases each). The germline V and J ends were trimmed by 3 bases and 1 base, with 13 bases remaining between them. Germline loops: CDR1 DFQATT, CDR2 SNEGSKA (reference sequence). This CDR3 is built from 14 residues. DNA for the CDR3: TGCAGTGCTAGGGACTGGACATCATCCTACGAGCAGTACTTC. Protein sequence: CSARDWTSSYEQYF.

The table lists this clonotype with many counts. The DNA for the CDR3 is TGTGCCAGCTCACCAGCCAGTCAAGAGACCCAGTACTTC. Amino acids: CASSPASQETQYF. The V call is TRBV18, the J call TRBJ2-5, with D unclear. Trimming stripped 2 bases from V and 2 bases from J, with 6 bases between. CDR1 and CDR2 (germline): KGHSH, LQKENI. This CDR3 contains 13 residues.

This clonotype has a count of ten or more. The genes are TRBV27 and TRBJ2-7, with TRBD2 matching 7 bases. J lost 3 bases, V lost 4 bases, and 6 bases had no gene match. Germline assignment: CDR1 MNHEY and CDR2 SMNVEV (reference sequence). The CDR3 has 14 residues. The CDR3 region has the DNA TGTGCCAGCAGTTATCGAGCGGGGAACTACGAGCAGTACTTC. Its protein product is CASSYRAGNYEQYF.

In its sample, this clonotype was seen once. The CDR3 loop reads CASSQDSPEQFF. The CDR3 nucleotides are TGCGCCAGCAGCCAAGATAGCCCTGAGCAGTTCTTC. The J gene is TRBJ2-1, the V gene TRBV4-1; D is uncertain. CDR3 length: 12 residues. V was clipped by 0 bases and J by 9 bases, with 6 bases between them. CDR1 and CDR2 (germline): MGHRA, YSYEKL.